The source of this TCR beta chain is a study of T cells after posttransplantation cyclophosphamide. Profiled with immunoSEQ multiplex PCR; TCRdb holds only in-frame clones, not every one. This sample has roughly 20,000 clones, with over 95% found just once. Points on this clone: The antigen is undetermined.

The naive gate required viable CD3+CD4+ or CD3+CD8+ cells with CCR7+CD45RA+CD45RO-CD95-CD27+CD28+ phenotype. On the day of bone marrow donation, the related graft donor provided peripheral blood. Study conclusions and caveats: Later blood repertoires were often dominated by clones from the donor CD8+ memory compartment. TRB clonality was highly associated with recipient CMV seropositivity and reactivation. Tissue-infiltrating T cells from skin or gut overlapped little with blood T cells.

Sequencing was done on a sample of naive CD4+ T cells sorted from PBMCs. The sequence was collected from a man between 35 and 55 years old in good health, CMV-negative, and a related stem cell transplant donor.

CDR3 residues: CASSILAGGGTGELFF. The CDR3 DNA sequence: TGTGCCAGCAGCATACTAGCGGGAGGGGGCACCGGGGAGCTGTTTTTT. The chain carries TRBV7-3 and TRBJ2-2; 13 positions agree with TRBD2. The ends lost 5 bases at V and 4 bases at J; junction bases unmatched: 4. Germline V gives CDR1 SGHTA, CDR2 FQGTGA. The CDR3 spans 16 residues.